The next 18 T cell receptor beta chains were all read from a single sample in a study of T cells in women clearing cervical HPV infection. Assay used: immunoSEQ multiplex PCR; TCRdb lists only in-frame clones, some missing. Here the sample table reports some 40,000 clones. The sequencing sample was made of blood buffy coat. The receptors shown here come from a woman aged 18 to 75 with a cervical HPV16 infection that either progressed to CIN3+ or cleared (not recorded which).

In regard to this clone: The read halts 3 residues ahead of the CDR3 end, with the missing end drawn from the germline J gene. The chain links TRBV5-4 to TRBJ1-2; TRBD1 matches at 10 bases. The CDR3 length is 14 residues. Per the germline V gene, CDR1 is SGHNT and CDR2 is YYREEE (reference sequence). CDR3 sequence: CASSSGQGLSGYTF. The sequenced part of the CDR3 DNA is TGTGCCAGCAGCTCGGGACAGGGGCTGTCGGGC. The whole variable domain, remainder taken from reference TRBV5-4 and TRBJ1-2, is ETGVTQSPTHLIKTRGQQVTLRCSSQSGHNTVSWYQQALGQGPQFIFQYYREEENGRGNFPPRFSGLQFPNYSSELNVNALELDDSALYLCASSSGQGLSGYTFGSGTRLTVV.

In the case of this clone: The sequence runs out 3 residues before the end of the CDR3; the remainder is reconstructed from the germline J gene. The V call is TRBV19, the J call TRBJ1-2; TRBD1 is a possible D gene (6 bases). CDR1 and CDR2 (germline): LNHDA, SQIVND (reference sequence). The CDR3 totals 14 residues. CDR3: CASQRGLARDIYTF. The covered CDR3 bases are TGTGCCAGCCAGCGGGGACTAGCGAGGGACATC.

The CDR3 sequence: CASSVKNSGANVLTF. Incomplete CDR3 DNA: TGTGCCAGTAGTGTTAAAAACTCTGGGGCCAACGTC. The V and J genes are TRBV19 and TRBJ2-6; D unresolved. The DNA ends 3 residues before the CDR3 does, and the rest of the CDR3 is filled in from the germline J gene. Per germline, CDR1 LNHDA and CDR2 SQIVND (reference sequence). The CDR3 has 15 amino acids. Trimming stripped 5 bases from V and 0 bases from J, with 8 bases between. The full variable domain, its missing parts supplied by reference TRBV19 and TRBJ2-6, is DGGITQSPKYLFRKEGQNVTLSCEQNLNHDAMYWYRQDPGQGLRLIYYSQIVNDFQKGDIAEGYSVSREKKESFPLTVTSAQKNPTAFYLCASSVKNSGANVLTFGAGSRLTVL.

Remarks on this clone: Sequencing ends 3 residues short of the CDR3 end; the germline J gene provides the rest. V gene TRBV19 combines with J gene TRBJ2-1, with 7 bases matching TRBD2. The CDR3 covers 15 residues. The trim removed 3 bases at V and 4 bases at J, leaving 6 bases unmatched. Germline values: CDR1 LNHDA, CDR2 SQIVND (reference sequence). The part of the CDR3 DNA that was read is TGTGCCAGTAGTATCCAAGCGGGGAATTACAATGAG. It translates to CASSIQAGNYNE. The full-length CDR3 reads as CASSIQAGNYNEQFF. The variable domain in full, completed from reference TRBV19 and TRBJ2-1, reads DGGITQSPKYLFRKEGQNVTLSCEQNLNHDAMYWYRQDPGQGLRLIYYSQIVNDFQKGDIAEGYSVSREKKESFPLTVTSAQKNPTAFYLCASSIQAGNYNEQFFGPGTRLTVL.

For this clone: The read ends 3 residues early relative to the CDR3; the germline J gene fills the gap. The chain employs TRBV9 and TRBJ2-7; TRBD1 matches 10 bases. The CDR3 has 14 residues. Trimming cost V 2 bases and J 3 bases; bases outside gene matches: 2. Per the germline V gene, CDR1 is SGDLS and CDR2 is YYNGEE. The CDR3 protein is CASSVGTGVYEQYF. The covered CDR3 bases are TGTGCCAGCAGCGTCGGGACAGGGGTCTACGAG.

A remark on this clone: The read ends 3 residues shy of where the CDR3 ends; the end is completed using the germline J gene. V gene TRBV7-9 combines with J gene TRBJ1-2; D gene ambiguous. Germline CDR1 and CDR2: SEHNR and FQNEAQ (reference sequence). There are 14 residues in the CDR3. CDR3: CASSPGFASYDYTF. CDR3 DNA, as far as it was read: TGTGCCAGCAGCCCCGGGTTCGCCTCCTACGAC.

In regard to this clone: From the germline J gene comes the end of the CDR3, since the read stops 3 residues before it. This chain connects TRBV2 to TRBJ2-5; TRBD2 might be the D (6 bases). The germline V and J ends were trimmed by 1 base and 2 bases, with 11 bases remaining between them. The germline V gene encodes CDR1 SNHLY and CDR2 FYNNEI. The CDR3 loop spans 15 amino acids. CDR3 DNA, as far as it was read: TGTGCCAGCAGTGAAGGTGGGACTCGTCAAGAGACC. Translating it yields CASSEGGTRQET. The whole CDR3 reads CASSEGGTRQETQYF.

Of note for this clone: The read ends 3 residues early relative to the CDR3; the germline J gene fills the gap. The gene calls are TRBV12-3 or TRBV12-4 and TRBJ1-1; D uncertain. This CDR3 is built from 14 residues. The CDR3 region is CASSPQDFGAKAFF. The part of the CDR3 DNA that was read is TGTGCCAGCAGTCCGCAGGATTTTGGAGCCAAA.

A word on this clone: The read is 3 residues too short to cover the CDR3 end, so that end is filled in from the germline J gene. V and J are TRBV18 and TRBJ1-2, with TRBD1 matching 7 bases. This CDR3 spans 14 amino acids. Germline CDR1 is KGHSH and CDR2 is LQKENI. With 2 bases clipped from V and 2 bases from J, the junction kept 2 bases outside the gene matches. The CDR3 sequence is CASSPRDRNYGYTF. CDR3 DNA (partial): TGTGCCAGCTCACCAAGGGACAGAAACTATGGC.

On this clone itself: The sequenced fragment ends 3 residues before the CDR3 boundary, so the rest is inferred from the germline J gene. This rearrangement joins TRBV9 to TRBJ2-3; 8 bases match TRBD2. Trimming cost V 4 bases and J 4 bases; bases outside gene matches: 11. Germline V gives CDR1 SGDLS, CDR2 YYNGEE. This CDR3 comprises 16 residues. This CDR3 reads CASSSGGGVRSDTQYF. Partial CDR3 DNA: TGTGCCAGCAGCTCGGGAGGGGGTGTTAGGTCAGATACG.

Note on this clone: The read halts 3 residues ahead of the CDR3 end, with the missing end drawn from the germline J gene. V usage is TRBV6-1 and J usage is TRBJ2-4, with 8 bases identical to TRBD1. Germline-derived CDR1 and CDR2 are MNHNS and SASEGT. CDR3 length equals 13 residues. This CDR3 reads CASRESGGGGQYF. CDR3 bases read: TGTGCCAGCAGGGAATCAGGGGGCGGCGGT.

A word on this clone: The DNA ends 3 residues before the CDR3 does, and the rest of the CDR3 is filled in from the germline J gene. This sequence joins TRBV5-4 and TRBJ2-6, with D maybe TRBD2 (5 bases). Per the germline V gene, CDR1 is SGHNT and CDR2 is YYREEE (reference sequence). Trimming removed 4 bases at V and 4 bases at J, with 12 bases between. The CDR3 runs to 15 residues. The CDR3 region is CASSQFPGGANVLTF. CDR3 DNA (partial): TGTGCCAGCAGCCAATTCCCGGGGGGGGCCAACGTC.

A word on this clone: The CDR3 goes on 3 residues after the read ends, and that part is filled in from the germline J gene. This chain links TRBV7-2 with TRBJ1-3, with 7 bases fitting TRBD1. Trimming at V came to 5 bases and at J to 3 bases, leaving 7 bases not matched to a gene. The CDR3 contains 15 residues. Per the germline V gene, CDR1 is SGHTA and CDR2 is FQGNSA. The CDR3 loop is CASSRDRADGNTIYF. The CDR3 DNA, read in part, is TGTGCCAGCAGCCGAGACAGGGCGGATGGAAACACC. Looking up the rest from reference TRBV7-2 and TRBJ1-3 gives the full variable domain: GAGVSQSPSNKVTEKGKDVELRCDPISGHTALYWYRQSLGQGLEFLIYFQGNSAPDKSGLPSDRFSAERTGGSVSTLTIQRTQQEDSAVYLCASSRDRADGNTIYFGEGSWLTVV.

Details on this clone: The sequenced fragment ends 3 residues before the CDR3 boundary, so the rest is inferred from the germline J gene. This sequence joins TRBV7-9 and TRBJ1-2, with 7 bases matching TRBD1. The length of the CDR3 is 14 residues. Germline V lookup: CDR1 SEHNR, CDR2 FQNEAQ (reference sequence). J gave up 1 base and V 5 bases, and 4 bases lay outside the gene matches. CDR3 DNA (partial): TGTGCCAGCAGCCCGGGACAGTTTAACTATGGC. Residues: CASSPGQFNYG. In full, the CDR3 reads CASSPGQFNYGYTF.

A remark on this clone: The CDR3 goes on 3 residues after the read ends, and that part is filled in from the germline J gene. The V gene is TRBV5-1, the J gene TRBJ2-1; 8 bases are a match to TRBD2. With V trimmed by 0 bases and J by 3 bases, 2 bases remained unmatched. This CDR3 comprises 15 residues. Per the germline V gene, CDR1 is SGHRS and CDR2 is YFSETQ. CDR3 DNA (partial): TGCGCCAGCAGCTTGGGCGGGGGGTTCTACAATGAG. Its protein product is CASSLGGGFYNE. The whole CDR3 sequence is CASSLGGGFYNEQFF.

On this clone: The CDR3 is cut off 3 residues early in the read; its end comes from the germline J gene. The chain recombines TRBV30 with TRBJ2-2; possibly TRBD1 for D (6 bases). Germline CDR1 and CDR2: GTSNPN and SVGIG (reference sequence). The CDR3 has 14 residues. CDR3 amino acids: CAWSRGSANEKLFF. The sequenced part of the CDR3 DNA is TGTGCCTGGAGTAGGGGGTCGGCTAATGAAAAG.

In the case of this clone: The read gets to within 3 residues of the CDR3 end, and the germline J gene fills in the rest. V and J are TRBV6-1 and TRBJ2-7; 7 bases match TRBD1. Germline lookup yields CDR1 MNHNS and CDR2 SASEGT. V was pared by 2 bases and J by 1 base, with 2 bases of the junction left unmatched. The CDR3 loop spans 14 amino acids. CDR3 DNA (partial): TGTGCCAGCAGTGAAACAGGGGAGTCCTACGAG. It is translated as CASSETGESYE. Given in full, the CDR3 is CASSETGESYEQYF.

As regards this clone: The DNA ends 3 residues before the CDR3 does, and the rest of the CDR3 is filled in from the germline J gene. The genes are TRBV5-4 and TRBJ1-2; TRBD1 matches 7 bases. From germline, CDR1 is SGHNT and CDR2 YYREEE (reference sequence). CDR3 size: 13 residues. Trimming took 3 bases from V and 5 from J; bases not matched to a gene: 4. The chain's CDR3 is CASSSWDSYGYTF. The covered CDR3 bases are TGTGCCAGCAGCTCCTGGGACAGTTATGGC.